The rows below give T cell receptor beta chains drawn from one sample of a study of CD8+ T cells in alopecia areata. Assay used: immunoSEQ multiplex PCR; TCRdb lists only in-frame clones, some missing. The table shows over 70,000 clones, with approximately 72% occurring only once. Sequencing was performed on CD8+ T cells sorted from blood, taken at week 24, from a patient treated with tofacitinib. The receptors shown here come from a human donor with alopecia areata. CDR3s include the opening cysteine and the closing phenylalanine or tryptophan. Each record gives: V gene, J gene, D gene, clone size, CDR3 protein, CDR3 DNA. A D gene is named only where the DNA matches it firmly. Expanded clones are given a class, and other clones once, few, many or no size at all.

>TRBV2|TRBJ2-1|.|.
CASSEIADSYNEQFF
TGTGCCAGCAGTGAAATAGCGGACTCCTACAATGAGCAGTTCTTC
>TRBV6-6|TRBJ2-3|.|.
CASSQGITDTQYF
TGTGCCAGCAGTCAGGGGATCACAGATACGCAGTATTTT
>TRBV28|TRBJ1-2|TRBD1|.
CASSLPGTGGVLLWDGYTF
TGTGCCAGCAGTCTCCCCGGGACAGGGGGCGTCCTACTATGGGATGGCTACACCTTC
>TRBV27|TRBJ2-7|.|few
CASSLLAAPYEQYF
TGTGCCAGCAGTTTATTGGCGGCTCCGTACGAGCAGTACTTC
>TRBV5-4|TRBJ2-1|.|few
CASSLVSAPSYNEQFF
TGTGCCAGCAGCTTGGTTAGCGCCCCCTCCTACAATGAGCAGTTCTTC
>TRBV2|TRBJ2-1|.|.
CASSEGDKIYNEQFF
TGTGCCAGCAGTGAAGGGGACAAGATCTACAATGAGCAGTTCTTC
>TRBV13|TRBJ1-2|.|.
CASSYREEGGYTF
TGTGCCAGCAGCTACCGGGAAGAGGGGGGCTACACCTTC
>TRBV7-9|TRBJ2-2|.|few
CASSFQLTGELFF
TGTGCCAGCAGCTTCCAATTAACCGGGGAGCTGTTTTTT
>TRBV14|TRBJ2-7|.|few
CASSQVGEDISYEQYF
TGTGCCAGCAGCCAAGTCGGAGAGGACATCTCCTACGAGCAGTACTTC
>TRBV28|TRBJ2-5|.|.
CASDSGSQETQYF
TGTGCCAGCGATTCGGGATCCCAAGAGACCCAGTACTTC
>TRBV28|TRBJ2-6|.|.
CASSQWANVLTF
TGTGCCAGCAGTCAGTGGGCCAACGTCCTGACTTTC
>TRBV7-7|TRBJ2-1|.|once
CASSLEGGNNEQFF
TGTGCCAGCAGCTTAGAAGGGGGGAACAATGAGCAGTTCTTC
>TRBV19|TRBJ2-7|.|.
CASSTRDGGYEQYF
TGTGCCAGTAGTACCCGGGACGGGGGCTACGAGCAGTACTTC
>TRBV29-1|TRBJ2-1|TRBD2|few
CSVEDETSAYNEQFF
TGCAGCGTTGAAGACGAGACTAGCGCCTACAATGAGCAGTTCTTC
>TRBV30|TRBJ2-7|.|.
CAWAGHSYEQYF
TGTGCCTGGGCGGGACACTCCTACGAGCAGTACTTC
>TRBV6-5|TRBJ2-7|.|.
CASSYSRGKSDEQYF
TGTGCCAGCAGTTACAGTCGGGGGAAGTCGGACGAGCAGTACTTC
>TRBV19|TRBJ1-2|.|.
CASSIGHLYYGYTF
TGTGCCAGTAGTATTGGGCACCTTTACTATGGCTACACCTTC
>TRBV5-6|TRBJ2-5|.|.
CASSLDPAGRGETQYF
TGTGCCAGCAGCTTGGATCCAGCGGGCAGAGGAGAGACCCAGTACTTC
>TRBV6-5|TRBJ2-2|.|few
CASSSSAGELFF
TGTGCCAGCAGTTCATCGGCCGGGGAGCTGTTTTTT